What follows is one TCR beta chain and its context. Its antigen is not identified. Unique molecular identifiers were attached to individual cDNA molecules within the library. Original processing methods: Per-sample TCR counts ranged from 23,224 to 690,600, median around 96,000. MiXCR, applied by TCRdb to the RACE reads, yields one record per CDR3 protein. The V and J calls and clone size are TCRdb's, not the authors'. The sample records about 84,000 distinct CDR3 sequences, around 9.3% being singletons. This entry belongs to a study of human T cells and chemical hapten exposure. The overall study: Once 0.01% DPC had been applied to the upper back by patch test, readings were taken at 6 days.

Specified time point: patch test 2, 6 weeks after DPC sensitization. Treatment in this sample: therapeutic diphenylcyclopropenone sensitization with weekly scalp DPC. Overall study results and limits: TCRs exceeding 1 in 1000 frequency stayed unchanged with DPC sensitization.

Germline assignment: CDR1 ENHRY and CDR2 SYGVKD. CDR3 size: 14 residues. The V gene end was trimmed by 10 bases and the J gene end by 1 base; junction bases not matched to a gene: 6. This chain connects TRBV10-3 to TRBJ1-5, with 8 bases fitting TRBD1. The clonotype comes from a woman between 50 and 59 years old with alopecia areata. Some clones in this sample may be carry-over from other donors' samples. Here the sequenced sample was whole blood, taken in connection with sensitization to the hapten diphenylcyclopropenone (DPC). CDR3 region: CASLTGESNQPQHF. The CDR3 bases are TGTGCCAGCCTGACAGGGGAGAGCAATCAGCCCCAGCATTTT.